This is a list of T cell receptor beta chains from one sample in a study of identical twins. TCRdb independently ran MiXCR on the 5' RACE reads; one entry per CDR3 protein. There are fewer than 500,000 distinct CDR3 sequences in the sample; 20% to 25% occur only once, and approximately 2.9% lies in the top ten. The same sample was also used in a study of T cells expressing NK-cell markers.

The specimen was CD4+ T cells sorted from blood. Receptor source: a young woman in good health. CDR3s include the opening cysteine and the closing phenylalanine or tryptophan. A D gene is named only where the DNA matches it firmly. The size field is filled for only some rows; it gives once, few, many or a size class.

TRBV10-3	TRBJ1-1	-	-	TGTGCCATCAGTGAGTCTAGGGGACGGGGCACTGAAGCTTTCTTT	CAISESRGRGTEAFF
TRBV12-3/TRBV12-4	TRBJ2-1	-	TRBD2	TGTGCCAGCAGCAGACTAGCGGGAGGGATCTACAATGAGCAGTTCTTC	CASSRLAGGIYNEQFF
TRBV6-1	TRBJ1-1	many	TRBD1	TGTGCCAGCAGCGGGACAGTGAACACTGAAGCTTTCTTT	CASSGTVNTEAFF
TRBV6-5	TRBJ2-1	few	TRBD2	TGTGCCAGCAGTTATTCGCTTCCTAGCGGGAGGGGTGAGCAGTTCTTC	CASSYSLPSGRGEQFF
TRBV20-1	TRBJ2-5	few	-	TGCAGTGGGGCGGGCAGGGAGGAGACCCAGTACTTC	CSGAGREETQYF
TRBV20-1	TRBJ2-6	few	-	TGCAGTGCTCAATCGCCAGGGACTGGGGCCAACGTCCTGACTTTC	CSAQSPGTGANVLTF
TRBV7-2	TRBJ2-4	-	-	TGTGCCAGCAGCTTAGCGAATAGCAGATACAAAAACATTCAGTACTTC	CASSLANSRYKNIQYF
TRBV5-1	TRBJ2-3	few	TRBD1	TGCGCCAGCAGCTTTACAGGGGACGCAGATACGCAGTATTTT	CASSFTGDADTQYF
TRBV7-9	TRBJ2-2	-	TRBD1	TGTGCCAGCGGCGGACAGGGAAACACCGGGGAGCTGTTTTTT	CASGGQGNTGELFF
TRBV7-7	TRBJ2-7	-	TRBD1	TGTGCCAGCAGCTTAGGACAGGGATCCCACGAGCAGTACTTC	CASSLGQGSHEQYF
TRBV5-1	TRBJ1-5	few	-	TGCGCCAGCCCGCCCGGGGCCCAGGGTCAGCCCCAGCATTTT	CASPPGAQGQPQHF
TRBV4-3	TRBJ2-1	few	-	TGCGCCAGCAGCCGAGGGGGAGCATCGGGGAATGAGCAGTTCTTC	CASSRGGASGNEQFF
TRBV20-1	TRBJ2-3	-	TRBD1	TGCAGCGCAACGGACAGGGGAATTACAGATACGCAGTATTTT	CSATDRGITDTQYF
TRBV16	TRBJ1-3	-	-	TGTGCCAGCAGCCCCGGGGTCCGTGGAAACACCATATATTTT	CASSPGVRGNTIYF
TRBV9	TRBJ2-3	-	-	TGTGCCAGCAGCGTAGACCCTGGGGGGGGGGCCTACGGCACAGATACGCAGTATTTT	CASSVDPGGGAYGTDTQYF
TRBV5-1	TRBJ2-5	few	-	TGCGCCAGCAGCTACGGACCCAGTCTAGAGACCCAGTACTTC	CASSYGPSLETQYF
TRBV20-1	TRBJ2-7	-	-	TGCAGTGCTAGAATGCCCGACAGGTCCTACGAGCAGTACTTC	CSARMPDRSYEQYF
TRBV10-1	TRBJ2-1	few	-	TGCGCCAGCAGTATGCGGGGCAATGAGCAGTTCTTC	CASSMRGNEQFF
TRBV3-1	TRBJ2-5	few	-	TGTGCCAGCAGCCATGGCGGGGTCGGAGAGACCCAGTACTTC	CASSHGGVGETQYF
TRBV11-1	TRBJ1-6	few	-	TGTGCCAGCAGCTTAACCGAGTTCGATTCACCCCTCCACTTT	CASSLTEFDSPLHF
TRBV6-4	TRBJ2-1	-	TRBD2	TGTGCCAGCAGTAGGTGGCGGGGGAATGAGCAGTTCTTC	CASSRWRGNEQFF
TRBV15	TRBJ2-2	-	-	TGTGCCACCAGCAGAGCCGCTCCAAGGAGGGACACCGGGGAGCTGTTTTTT	CATSRAAPRRDTGELFF
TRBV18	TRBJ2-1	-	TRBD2	TGTGCCAGCTCAGCCCTAGCGGGAGGCTACAATGAGCAGTTCTTC	CASSALAGGYNEQFF
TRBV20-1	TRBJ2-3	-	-	TGCAGTGCTAGAGAATCAGCCGTTACGCAGTATTTT	CSARESAVTQYF
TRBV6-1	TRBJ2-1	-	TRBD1	TGTGCCAGCAGACCACAGGGGCGCAATGAGCAGTTCTTC	CASRPQGRNEQFF
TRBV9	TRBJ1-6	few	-	TGTGCCAGCAGCGTCTACGACGCCTATAATTCACCCCTCCACTTT	CASSVYDAYNSPLHF
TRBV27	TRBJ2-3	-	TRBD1	TGTGCCAGCAGTCCCATGTCGCCGGGACAGTCAGATACGCAGTATTTT	CASSPMSPGQSDTQYF
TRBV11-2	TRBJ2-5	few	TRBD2	TGTGCCAGCAGCCCAGAGCGGGGGGGCAGAGAGACCCAGTACTTC	CASSPERGGRETQYF
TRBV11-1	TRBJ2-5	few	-	TGTGCCAGCAGCCGCCCGGGACATCCTCCACGGAAAGAGACCCAGTACTTC	CASSRPGHPPRKETQYF
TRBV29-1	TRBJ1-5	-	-	TGCAGCGTTGCCTCCGATAGCAATCAGCCCCAGCATTTT	CSVASDSNQPQHF
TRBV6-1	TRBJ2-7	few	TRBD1	TGTGCCAGCAATCGACAGGGGGTCTACGAGCAGTACTTC	CASNRQGVYEQYF
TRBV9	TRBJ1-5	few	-	TGTGCCAGCAGCGTCGGGGGTGCGGACAATCAGCCCCAGCATTTT	CASSVGGADNQPQHF
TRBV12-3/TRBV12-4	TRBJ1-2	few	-	TGTGCCAGCAGTTCAGACACTGGGGTGAGCTACACCTTC	CASSSDTGVSYTF
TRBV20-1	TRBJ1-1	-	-	TGCAGTGCTAGAGAGGACGGGAACACTGAAGCTTTCTTT	CSAREDGNTEAFF
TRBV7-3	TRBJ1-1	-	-	TGTGCCAGCAGCTTAGGCCCCGGGTTTGGCACTGAAGCTTTCTTT	CASSLGPGFGTEAFF
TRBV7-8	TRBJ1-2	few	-	TGTGCCAGCAGCTTAGAGGCCGGAGTTTATGGCTACACCTTC	CASSLEAGVYGYTF
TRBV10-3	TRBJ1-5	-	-	TGTGCCATCGGGGAAAGGGTGCACCAGCCCCAGCATTTT	CAIGERVHQPQHF
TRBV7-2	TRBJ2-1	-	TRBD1	TGTGCCAGCACGCACAGGGGGTCCTACAATGAGCAGTTCTTC	CASTHRGSYNEQFF
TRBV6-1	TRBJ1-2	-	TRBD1	TGTGCCAGCAGTACAGGGGTAGGCTACACCTTC	CASSTGVGYTF
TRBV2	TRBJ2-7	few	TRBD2	TGTGCCAGCAAGGGGACTAGCCTTGGCCCCTACGAGCAGTACTTC	CASKGTSLGPYEQYF
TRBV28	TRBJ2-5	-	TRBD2	TGTGCCAGCAGTCCACGGGAGGGCAGGGGCGGCTTTGCGACCCAGTACTTC	CASSPREGRGGFATQYF
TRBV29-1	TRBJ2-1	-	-	TGCAGCGTTTCGCGGACCCGGAATGAGCAGTTCTTC	CSVSRTRNEQFF
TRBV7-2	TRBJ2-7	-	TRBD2	TGTGCCAGCAGTAAGGTAGTGGCGGGAGACTACGAGCAGTACTTC	CASSKVVAGDYEQYF
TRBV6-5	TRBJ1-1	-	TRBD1	TGTGCCAGCAGTTGGGACAGTAAAGGGACTGAAGCTTTCTTT	CASSWDSKGTEAFF
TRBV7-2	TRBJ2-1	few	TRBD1	TGTGCCAGCAGTCAAGGACAGGCGGTCTACAATGAGCAGTTCTTC	CASSQGQAVYNEQFF
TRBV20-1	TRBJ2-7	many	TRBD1	TGCAGTGCTAGTAGGCCGGGACAGGGCTTCGAGCAGTACTTC	CSASRPGQGFEQYF
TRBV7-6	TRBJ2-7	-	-	TGTGCCAGCAGCGAGAGGACCTACGAGCAGTACTTC	CASSERTYEQYF
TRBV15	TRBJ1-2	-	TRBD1	TGTGCCACCAGCAGAGATGGCAGGGGGGCTTCGGGCTATGGCTACACCTTC	CATSRDGRGASGYGYTF
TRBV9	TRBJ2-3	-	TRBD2	TGTGCCAGCAGCGTAGCGGGACTAGCGGGGTTAGATACGCAGTATTTT	CASSVAGLAGLDTQYF